This passage covers 26 T cell receptor beta chains from one sample sequenced in a study of neurological immune-mediated disorders. TCRdb re-called the 5' RACE reads through MiXCR, storing one row per CDR3 protein. The sample lists about 36,000 distinct CDR3 sequences, about 9.3% seen once, with approximately 6.9% in the top ten. The material sequenced was PBMCs. These receptors all come from a woman in her twenties or thirties with HTLV-1-associated myelopathy (HAM/TSP).

This clonotype occurred many times. V gene TRBV29-1 combines with J gene TRBJ2-3; D gene ambiguous. Germline CDR1 reads SQVTM; CDR2 reads ANQGSEA. Trimming removed 3 bases from V and 4 bases from J, with 11 bases in between. The length of the CDR3 is 13 residues. The CDR3 bases are TGCAGCGTTGACCGAGCCGGCGCAGATACGCAGTATTTT. It encodes CSVDRAGADTQYF.

Many counts were recorded for this clonotype. The chain links TRBV20-1 to TRBJ2-3; D is uncertain. The V end was cut by 6 bases, the J end by 0 bases, with 16 bases between. The CDR3 sequence is 15 residues long. Germline CDR1 reads DFQATT; CDR2 reads SNEGSKA (reference sequence). CDR3 nucleotides: TGCAGTGCCCAAAAGAAAGTCTCTAGCACAGATACGCAGTATTTT. Amino acids: CSAQKKVSSTDTQYF.

This clonotype was seen ten or more times. V usage is TRBV20-1 and J usage is TRBJ1-1, with a tentative D call TRBD1 (6 bases). CDR3 length: 13 amino acids. The V end lost 3 bases, the J end lost 1 base, and 9 bases lay between the germline ends. CDR1 is DFQATT and CDR2 is SNEGSKA in the germline V gene (reference sequence). CDR3 region: CSARDRPNTEAFF. The CDR3 DNA sequence: TGCAGTGCTAGGGACAGACCGAACACTGAAGCTTTCTTT.

This clonotype qualifies as large (0.1 to 1%). The CDR3 reads CASSSGQAPETQYF. The CDR3 region has the DNA TGTGCCAGCAGCTCGGGACAGGCCCCAGAGACCCAGTACTTC. The V gene is TRBV7-9, the J gene TRBJ2-5; 8 nucleotides match TRBD1. The CDR3 runs 14 residues. Germline V lookup: CDR1 SEHNR, CDR2 FQNEAQ (reference sequence). J gave up 4 bases and V 4 bases, and 5 bases lay outside the gene matches.

The sample holds many counts of this clonotype. J is TRBJ2-5 and V is TRBV27, with 9 bases matching TRBD1. The ends lost 9 bases at V and 7 bases at J; junction bases unmatched: 9. The CDR3 is 13 residues long. The germline CDR1 and CDR2 sequences are MNHEY and SMNVEV (reference sequence). CDR3 nucleotide sequence: TGTGCCAGTAAAACGACAGGGGGTGGGACCCAGTACTTC. Protein: CASKTTGGGTQYF.

In its sample, this clonotype was seen many times. The CDR3 loop reads CASSLSTENTEAFF. The CDR3 nucleotides are TGTGCCAGCAGCTTATCGACAGAGAACACTGAAGCTTTCTTT. The chain links TRBV7-9 to TRBJ1-1, with a weak D call TRBD1 (5 bases). In germline, CDR1 is SEHNR, CDR2 FQNEAQ (reference sequence). Trimming pared 2 bases from V and 1 base from J, leaving 8 bases between. The length of the CDR3 is 14 residues.

This clonotype was observed many times. The chain is built from TRBV7-6 and TRBJ2-7; the D gene is possibly TRBD1 (5 bases). The V end lost 1 base, the J end lost 5 bases, and 12 bases lay between the germline ends. CDR3 length: 14 amino acids. CDR1 and CDR2 (germline): SGHVS, FNYEAQ. CDR3: CASSLDGRVDEQYF. CDR3 in DNA: TGTGCCAGCAGCTTAGATGGCAGGGTAGACGAGCAGTACTTC.

In the case of this clonotype: A much larger clone differs by one base, so this may be a read error. This chain links TRBV7-8 with TRBJ1-1, with a tentative D call TRBD1 (5 bases). CDR1 and CDR2 (germline): SGHVS, FQNEAQ. The CDR3 spans 16 residues. CDR3 DNA sequence: TGTGCCAGCGGCTTAGGGTCGATCCAGGGGAACACTGAAGCTTTCTTT. It translates to CASGLGSIQGNTEAFF.

A few counts support this clonotype. The CDR3 nucleotides read TGTGCCAGCAGTCCCCTTATAATGGCTGAAGCTTTCTTT. Its translation is CASSPLIMAEAFF. The chain is built from TRBV6-2 or TRBV6-3 and TRBJ1-1; D not certain. Germline CDR1 is MNHEY and CDR2 is SVGEGT. Trimming took off 5 bases at V and 6 bases at J, with 13 bases between the two ends. The CDR3 totals 13 residues.

This clonotype appeared a few times. The chain uses TRBV2 and TRBJ2-7; the D gene is possibly TRBD1 (6 bases). The CDR3 runs 15 residues. V lost 5 bases, J lost 0 bases, and 14 bases lay in between. Germline V CDR1 and CDR2: SNHLY, FYNNEI. Here the CDR3 reads CASSQSGVSSYEQYF. The DNA for the CDR3 is TGTGCCAGCAGTCAATCAGGGGTGAGCTCCTACGAGCAGTACTTC.

This clonotype showed up many times. The chain employs TRBV7-9 and TRBJ1-2; 7 bases align to TRBD1. Per germline, CDR1 SEHNR and CDR2 FQNEAQ (reference sequence). This CDR3 comprises 14 residues. With 3 bases clipped from V and 0 bases from J, the junction kept 1 base outside the gene matches. The DNA of the CDR3 is TGTGCCAGCAGCTTGGGACAGACTAACTATGGCTACACCTTC. Residues: CASSLGQTNYGYTF. The full variable domain, its missing parts supplied by reference TRBV7-9 and TRBJ1-2, is DTGVSQNPRHKITKRGQNVTFRCDPISEHNRLYWYRQTLGQGPEFLTYFQNEAQLEKSRLLSDRFSAERPKGSFSTLEIQRTEQGDSAMYLCASSLGQTNYGYTFGSGTRLTVV.

This clonotype was observed many times. The gene calls are TRBV5-1 and TRBJ1-1, with no clear D. Trimming removed 5 bases at V and 1 base at J, with 12 bases between. The CDR3 sequence is 14 residues long. Germline V gene data show CDR1 as SGHRS and CDR2 as YFSETQ. The CDR3 DNA reads as TGCGCCAGCAGTCGCGATTTTGGGAACACTGAAGCTTTCTTT. Its protein is CASSRDFGNTEAFF.

This clonotype was counted at least ten times. This chain connects TRBV25-1 to TRBJ1-2, with no clear D. The CDR3 spans 14 residues. The germline CDR1 and CDR2 sequences are MGHDK and SYGVNS. V lost 5 bases and J 4 bases, leaving 14 bases between the germline ends. The CDR3 protein is CASSPDRLGYGYTF. The CDR3 DNA sequence: TGTGCCAGCAGTCCGGACCGTCTGGGCTATGGCTACACCTTC.

This clonotype was recorded many times. The V and J genes are TRBV20-1 and TRBJ2-3; the D is unclear. Trimming took 5 bases from V and 1 from J, leaving 22 bases between them. From germline, CDR1 is DFQATT and CDR2 SNEGSKA (reference sequence). The length of the CDR3 is 17 residues. DNA for the CDR3: TGCAGTGCTCGCATACCGTCGATCGGGCCGCGCACAGATACGCAGTATTTT. The encoded protein is CSARIPSIGPRTDTQYF.

Sample share makes this clonotype medium-sized. The chain has TRBV10-3 and TRBJ1-1; maybe TRBD1 (6 bases). V shed 11 bases and J shed 3 bases, with 16 bases lying between them. The CDR3 is 13 residues long. Germline V CDR1 and CDR2: ENHRY, SYGVKD. The CDR3 nucleotides are TGTGCCGTCCGGGGACATTCCGACACTGAAGCTTTCTTT. Protein: CAVRGHSDTEAFF.

This clonotype has ten or more counts. V is TRBV7-9 and J is TRBJ1-2, with 8 bases identical to TRBD1. CDR3 length: 15 amino acids. Germline V CDR1 and CDR2: SEHNR, FQNEAQ (reference sequence). V lost 5 bases to trimming and J lost 8 bases; unmatched junction nucleotides: 13. The CDR3 DNA reads as TGTGCCAGCAGCCCACGGACAGGGACCGAGCGGGGCTACACCTTC. Protein product: CASSPRTGTERGYTF.

The sample holds many counts of this clonotype. CDR3 sequence (DNA): TGTGCCAGCAGCTTAGTCACGGCGACTGGGGCCAACGTCCTGACTTTC. Translated: CASSLVTATGANVLTF. V and J are TRBV7-2 and TRBJ2-6; D is undetermined. CDR3 size: 16 residues. The ends were cut back, 1 base at V and 2 bases at J, with 9 bases in the middle. Per the germline V gene, CDR1 is SGHTA and CDR2 is FQGNSA.

By sample fraction, this clonotype is medium-sized. The chain employs TRBV25-1 and TRBJ2-3, with D possibly matching TRBD1 (5 bases). The germline gives CDR1 MGHDK, CDR2 SYGVNS. V lost 4 bases to trimming and J lost 0 bases, with 11 bases between them. This CDR3 has 15 residues. CDR3 in DNA: TGTGCCAGCAGTGCCGGACAACTTAGCACAGATACGCAGTATTTT. The encoded protein is CASSAGQLSTDTQYF.

This clonotype occurred a few times. CDR3 DNA sequence: TGCAGTGCTAGTAACGGGGGGTTAAACGAGCAGTACTTC. This translates into CSASNGGLNEQYF. The chain carries TRBV20-1 and TRBJ2-7; 7 bases fit TRBD2. The germline CDR1 and CDR2 sequences are DFQATT and SNEGSKA (reference sequence). Trimming cost V 3 bases and J 5 bases; bases outside gene matches: 7. The CDR3 extends over 13 amino acids.

There are many counts of this clonotype. This rearrangement joins TRBV14 to TRBJ2-6; D is perhaps TRBD2 (5 bases). Germline CDR1 reads SGHDN; CDR2 reads FVKESK. V gave up 1 base and J gave up 0 bases, with 16 bases separating them. This CDR3 is 19 amino acids long. The CDR3 reads CASSQVPRAPLSGANVLTF. The CDR3 DNA reads TGTGCCAGCAGCCAAGTCCCGAGGGCCCCACTCTCTGGGGCCAACGTCCTGACTTTC.

About this clonotype itself: A much larger clone is a single base away; this may be a read error. The chain couples TRBV18 to TRBJ1-2, with D hard to call. Germline-derived CDR1 and CDR2 are KGHSH and LQKENI. The CDR3 has 15 residues. The CDR3 loop is CDSSPQTLPNYGYTF. DNA for the CDR3: TGTGACAGCTCACCTCAGACACTACCTAACTATGGCTACACCTTC.

This clonotype was observed many times. This sequence joins TRBV20-1 and TRBJ1-1; 7 bases agree with TRBD1. V shed 2 bases and J 4 bases; nucleotides not matched to a gene: 4. This CDR3 is built from 13 residues. Germline CDR1 DFQATT, CDR2 SNEGSKA (reference sequence). CDR3 DNA: TGCAGTGCTAGACGGGACAGTATCACTGAAGCTTTCTTT. Residues: CSARRDSITEAFF.

This clonotype has a handful of counts. The chain links TRBV20-1 to TRBJ2-7; 10 bases align to TRBD1. This CDR3 region has 16 residues. Germline V lookup: CDR1 DFQATT, CDR2 SNEGSKA (reference sequence). Unmatched junction bases numbered 13, after V lost 6 bases and J lost 2 bases. CDR3 in DNA: TGCAGTGCACGACTAATGACAGGGGGCGAAGCCTACGAGCAGTACTTC. This encodes CSARLMTGGEAYEQYF.

This clonotype was counted ten times or more. The chain combines TRBV20-1 with TRBJ2-3, with TRBD2 matching 9 bases. CDR3 length: 18 residues. The V gene end was trimmed by 6 bases and the J gene end by 6 bases; junction bases not matched to a gene: 22. Germline V gives CDR1 DFQATT, CDR2 SNEGSKA (reference sequence). Written as DNA, the CDR3 is TGCAGTGCCCCACGCCCCCGCGAGTGGCGGGGGGGCGTTGATACGCAGTATTTT. Protein product: CSAPRPREWRGGVDTQYF.

The table lists this clonotype with many counts. The chain has TRBV2 and TRBJ2-1, with 8 bases fitting TRBD2. Per germline, CDR1 SNHLY and CDR2 FYNNEI. J lost 0 bases, V lost 5 bases, and 3 bases had no gene match. The length of the CDR3 is 15 residues. CDR3 DNA sequence: TGTGCCAGCAGTTTAGCGGGGAGCTCCTACAATGAGCAGTTCTTC. It is translated as CASSLAGSSYNEQFF.

This clonotype was observed at least ten times. This chain uses TRBV3-1 with TRBJ1-1, with D maybe TRBD1 (5 bases). Between the trimmed V and J ends, which lost 6 bases and 3 bases, there was a span of 11 bases. In germline, CDR1 is LGHDT, CDR2 YNNKEL (reference sequence). The CDR3 runs to 13 residues. The CDR3 nucleotides read TGTGCCAGCAGGGTCGGGACCTACACTGAAGCTTTCTTT. Its protein is CASRVGTYTEAFF.